The next 25 T cell receptor beta chains were all read from a single sample in a study of persistence of HIV-infected CD4 T cells. Stimulation used 7.5 to 10 ug/mL lysate from CMV-infected fibroblasts. CD40L/CD69 double-negative CD45RO-high memory CD4+ T cells were collected. The antigens of these receptors remain unknown. This was the immunoSEQ version 4 assay in survey mode. Sequencing was performed with immunoSEQ multiplex PCR; in TCRdb, only in-frame clones are kept and a portion is missing. The sample lists some 48,000 clones, 70% to 80% occurring once. The sequences come from CD4+ T cells sorted from PBMCs after approximately 18-hour stimulation, collected from a patient who received antiretroviral therapy. Source of these receptors: an adult man with HIV who was CMV-seropositive.

In this sample, this clone turned up a few times. This chain links TRBV5-6 with TRBJ2-3; perhaps D is TRBD1 or TRBD2 (5 bases each). The germline CDR1 and CDR2 sequences are SGHDT and YYEEEE. The CDR3 contains 17 residues. Trimming removed 0 bases from V and 2 bases from J, with 16 bases in between. The CDR3 nucleotides are TGTGCCAGCAGCTTGGGGGAATTCGGGACCTACACAGATACGCAGTATTTT. It encodes CASSLGEFGTYTDTQYF.

This chain links TRBV5-1 with TRBJ2-7; D remains ambiguous. There are 12 residues in the CDR3. V lost 5 bases and J 2 bases, leaving 8 bases between the germline ends. The V gene's germline CDR1 is SGHRS and CDR2 YFSETQ. The CDR3 DNA follows: TGCGCCAGCAGAGGCGGAACCTACGAGCAGTACTTC. Protein: CASRGGTYEQYF.

This clone has more than one count but fewer than ten. The gene calls are TRBV5-1 and TRBJ2-2; TRBD2 aligns across 7 bases. This CDR3 spans 18 amino acids. Trimming at V came to 0 bases and at J to 0 bases, leaving 8 bases not matched to a gene. The germline gives CDR1 SGHRS, CDR2 YFSETQ. In DNA form, the CDR3 reads TGCGCCAGCAGCTTGGCCCGGGACTATTTCGCGAACACCGGGGAGCTGTTTTTT. This gives the protein CASSLARDYFANTGELFF.

The chain employs TRBV9 and TRBJ2-7, with D possibly being TRBD1 or TRBD2 (5 bases each). The germline V and J ends were trimmed by 4 bases and 0 bases, with 14 bases remaining between them. CDR1 and CDR2 (germline): SGDLS, YYNGEE. The CDR3 runs 15 residues. The CDR3 nucleotides read TGTGCCAGCAGCCCCCCAGGGAGCCTCTCCTACGAGCAGTACTTC. This codes for CASSPPGSLSYEQYF.

This chain joins TRBV18 and TRBJ2-1, with D uncertain. V dropped 4 bases and J dropped 0 bases, with 10 bases sitting between them. In germline, CDR1 is KGHSH, CDR2 LQKENI. The length of the CDR3 is 15 residues. The CDR3 region is CASSQTLSSYNEQFF. The CDR3 bases are TGTGCCAGCTCACAGACTTTGAGCTCCTACAATGAGCAGTTCTTC.

This clone was seen a few times. This chain connects TRBV10-3 to TRBJ1-3, with D possibly matching TRBD1 (5 bases). Trimming shortened V by 4 bases and J by 0 bases, and 7 bases separated the two germline ends. The CDR3 consists of 14 residues. Germline lookup yields CDR1 ENHRY and CDR2 SYGVKD. The CDR3 DNA reads as TGTGCCATCAGTGGAGGGACCTCTGGAAACACCATATATTTT. Translating it yields CAISGGTSGNTIYF.

This chain uses TRBV19 with TRBJ1-1, with 7 positions matching TRBD1. The V segment lost 3 bases and the J segment 8 bases; nucleotides outside the gene matches: 3. CDR3 length equals 12 residues. From germline, CDR1 is LNHDA and CDR2 SQIVND (reference sequence). In DNA form, the CDR3 reads TGTGCCAGTAGTATCGACAGGGACGAAGCTTTCTTT. As protein: CASSIDRDEAFF.

This clone is termed medium-sized. The V call is TRBV27, the J call TRBJ2-1, with a weak D call TRBD2 (6 bases). The V end was cut by 0 bases, the J end by 9 bases, with 9 bases between. The germline V gene has CDR1 MNHEY and CDR2 SMNVEV (reference sequence). This CDR3 region has 13 residues. The CDR3 DNA reads TGTGCCAGCAGTTTATCCGGGAGAGGTGAGCAGTTCTTC. Translating gives CASSLSGRGEQFF.

The rearrangement joins TRBV6-6 to TRBJ1-5, with 9 bases aligning to TRBD1. V lost 5 bases to trimming and J lost 2 bases; unmatched junction nucleotides: 13. Germline V CDR1 and CDR2: MNHNY, SVGAGI (reference sequence). This CDR3 is built from 18 residues. In DNA form, the CDR3 reads TGTGCCAGCAGTCCGGGACAGGGTAGTATGTGGGGCAATCAGCCCCAGCATTTT. Translation: CASSPGQGSMWGNQPQHF.

The rearrangement links TRBV19 to TRBJ2-3; D possibly corresponds to TRBD1 (6 bases). The germline V gene encodes CDR1 LNHDA and CDR2 SQIVND (reference sequence). The CDR3 consists of 17 residues. The V gene lost 6 bases and the J gene lost 1 base, with 20 bases spanning the gap. The CDR3: CASSTGLAGIRTDTQYF. CDR3 coding DNA: TGTGCCAGTAGCACAGGGCTTGCCGGGATCCGCACAGATACGCAGTATTTT.

The J gene is TRBJ2-2, the V gene TRBV10-1; 7 bases align to TRBD2. Germline V gene lookup returns CDR1 WNHNN and CDR2 SYGVQD (reference sequence). The CDR3 is 18 residues long. The V gene end was trimmed by 0 bases and the J gene end by 7 bases; junction bases not matched to a gene: 14. The CDR3 sequence: CASSESTLWEGPNGELFF. CDR3 bases: TGCGCCAGCAGTGAGTCGACGTTGTGGGAGGGCCCAAACGGGGAGCTGTTTTTT.

This chain connects TRBV3-1 (or the pseudogene TRBV3-2) to TRBJ1-1; D not certain. The CDR3 totals 14 residues. The germline CDR1 and CDR2 sequences are LGHDT and YNNKEL (reference sequence). Trimming cost V 1 base and J 4 bases, with 10 bases left between them. In nucleotides, the CDR3 is TGTGCCAGCAGCCAAGGCACCACTACCACTGAAGCTTTCTTT. Amino acids: CASSQGTTTTEAFF.

The chain is built from TRBV5-1 and TRBJ1-4; 10 nucleotides match TRBD1. Losses at the gene ends were 4 bases for V and 7 bases for J; bases not matched to a gene: 10. The CDR3 loop spans 16 amino acids. Germline loops: CDR1 SGHRS, CDR2 YFSETQ. In DNA, the CDR3 is TGCGCCAGCAGCGGAGATGCGGGACAGGGGTCTGAAAAACTGTTTTTT. This codes for CASSGDAGQGSEKLFF.

The chain recombines TRBV4-2 with TRBJ2-3, with 14 bases that match TRBD2. V gave up 0 bases and J gave up 2 bases; unmatched junction bases: 10. The CDR3 extends over 20 amino acids. Looked up from germline, CDR1 is LGHNA and CDR2 is YNFKEQ. The CDR3 loop reads CASSQDGYGTSGSFTDTQYF. CDR3 in DNA: TGTGCCAGCAGCCAAGATGGTTACGGGACTAGCGGGAGTTTCACAGATACGCAGTATTTT.

This chain uses TRBV7-9 with TRBJ2-4; D gene uncertain. The CDR3 sequence is 12 residues long. V was pared by 1 base and J by 6 bases, with 4 bases between. Germline V CDR1 and CDR2: SEHNR, FQNEAQ (reference sequence). The CDR3 nucleotides are TGTGCCAGCAGCTTAGAAGTAAACATTCAGTACTTC. Amino acids: CASSLEVNIQYF.

J is TRBJ2-7 and V is TRBV15; D ambiguous. This CDR3 spans 13 amino acids. Per the germline V gene, CDR1 is LNHNV and CDR2 is YYDKDF (reference sequence). Trimming pared 0 bases from V and 3 bases from J, leaving 6 bases between. CDR3 in DNA: TGTGCCACCAGCAGAGATCCACTCTACGAGCAGTACTTC. Translation: CATSRDPLYEQYF.

This sequence joins TRBV24-1 and TRBJ2-2; D is possibly TRBD1 (6 bases). Germline-derived CDR1 and CDR2 are KGHDR and SFDVKD. The V end was cut by 4 bases, the J end by 6 bases, with 11 bases between. The CDR3 has 14 residues. CDR3 in amino acids: CATSDHRVAGELFF. The DNA of the CDR3 is TGTGCCACCAGTGACCACAGGGTGGCCGGGGAGCTGTTTTTT.

The chain has TRBV6-6 and TRBJ1-5, with 7 bases that match TRBD1. There are 11 residues in the CDR3. From germline, CDR1 is MNHNY and CDR2 SVGAGI (reference sequence). Germline trimming cut 4 bases from V and 14 bases from J; bases unmatched to any gene: 5. The CDR3 here is CASSLTGLKHF. CDR3 bases: TGTGCCAGCAGTTTGACAGGGTTGAAGCATTTT.

This clone has a handful of counts. The genes are TRBV6-5 and TRBJ1-1; no clear D gene. Per germline, CDR1 MNHEY and CDR2 SVGAGI. V shed 7 bases and J shed 1 base, with 10 bases lying between them. CDR3 length equals 13 residues. CDR3 sequence reads: CASKDSRNTEAFF. The CDR3 DNA is TGTGCCAGCAAAGACTCTCGGAACACTGAAGCTTTCTTT.

The chain employs TRBV7-2 and TRBJ2-1, with 7 nucleotides matching TRBD2. Germline V lookup: CDR1 SGHTA, CDR2 FQGNSA. The CDR3 extends over 17 amino acids. The V segment lost 2 bases and the J segment 4 bases; nucleotides outside the gene matches: 11. The CDR3 loop reads CASSLMSSGGRYNEQFF. CDR3 DNA: TGTGCCAGCAGCTTAATGTCTAGCGGAGGGAGATACAATGAGCAGTTCTTC.

This clone was observed a single time. This sequence joins TRBV29-1 and TRBJ1-2, with D uncertain. With 6 bases removed from V and 6 bases from J, the gap between germline ends came to 14 bases. The CDR3 length is 12 residues. Germline V CDR1 and CDR2: SQVTM, ANQGSEA. Here the CDR3 reads CSVGLSQDGYTF. The CDR3 DNA reads as TGCAGCGTGGGGTTGAGTCAGGATGGCTACACCTTC.

The chain recombines TRBV2 with TRBJ1-5; D is unresolved. Germline V lookup: CDR1 SNHLY, CDR2 FYNNEI. Trimming cost V 4 bases and J 0 bases, with 13 bases left between them. This CDR3 contains 16 residues. The CDR3 region is CASSVTGRDSNQPQHF. CDR3 DNA: TGTGCCAGCAGTGTCACCGGACGGGATAGCAATCAGCCCCAGCATTTT. The full variable domain, rest sourced from reference TRBV2 and TRBJ1-5, is EPEVTQTPSHQVTQMGQEVILRCVPISNHLYFYWYRQILGQKVEFLVSFYNNEISEKSEIFDDQFSVERPDGSNFTLKIRSTKLEDSAMYFCASSVTGRDSNQPQHFGDGTRLSIL.

This clone was seen a few times. The chain combines TRBV10-3 with TRBJ1-1; a weak D match, TRBD1 (6 bases). Trimming pared 7 bases from V and 1 base from J, leaving 13 bases between. This CDR3 contains 14 residues. Per the germline V gene, CDR1 is ENHRY and CDR2 is SYGVKD. The CDR3 sequence: CAITAGQQNTEAFF. CDR3 nucleotide sequence: TGTGCCATCACCGCCGGACAGCAGAACACTGAAGCTTTCTTT.

The chain recombines TRBV5-6 with TRBJ1-1; D may be TRBD1 (5 bases). Trimming shortened V by 0 bases and J by 2 bases, and 11 bases separated the two germline ends. This CDR3 is built from 15 residues. The germline V gene encodes CDR1 SGHDT and CDR2 YYEEEE. The CDR3 DNA reads TGTGCCAGCAGCTTGGAATACAGGACAAACACTGAAGCTTTCTTT. Amino acids: CASSLEYRTNTEAFF. Using reference TRBV5-6 and TRBJ1-1 for the parts outside the CDR3, the full variable domain is DAGVTQSPTHLIKTRGQQVTLRCSPKSGHDTVSWYQQALGQGPQFIFQYYEEEERQRGNFPDRFSGHQFPNYSSELNVNALLLGDSALYLCASSLEYRTNTEAFFGQGTRLTVV.

The V gene is TRBV6-5, the J gene TRBJ1-2; 9 bases map to TRBD1. This CDR3 is built from 13 residues. V was clipped by 7 bases and J by 7 bases; unmatched bases: 7. CDR1 is MNHEY and CDR2 is SVGAGI in the germline V gene. The CDR3 loop is CASMTGGTRGYTF. The CDR3 DNA sequence: TGTGCCAGCATGACAGGGGGGACGCGTGGCTACACCTTC.